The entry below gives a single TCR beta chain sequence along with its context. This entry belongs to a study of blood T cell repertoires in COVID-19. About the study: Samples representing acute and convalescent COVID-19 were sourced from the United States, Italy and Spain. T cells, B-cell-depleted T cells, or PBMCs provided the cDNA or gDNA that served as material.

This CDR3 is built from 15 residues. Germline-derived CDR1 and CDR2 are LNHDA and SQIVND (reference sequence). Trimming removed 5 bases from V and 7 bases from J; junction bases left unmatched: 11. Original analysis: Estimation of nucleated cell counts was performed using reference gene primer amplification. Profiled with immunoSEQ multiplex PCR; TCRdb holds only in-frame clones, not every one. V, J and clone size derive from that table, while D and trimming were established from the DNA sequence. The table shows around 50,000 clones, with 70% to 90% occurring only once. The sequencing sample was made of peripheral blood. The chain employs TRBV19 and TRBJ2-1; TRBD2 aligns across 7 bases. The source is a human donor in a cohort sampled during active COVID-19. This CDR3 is CASSGVAGIVNEQFF. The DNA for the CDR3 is TGTGCCAGTAGTGGAGTAGCGGGTATCGTTAATGAGCAGTTCTTC.